This T cell receptor (beta chain) was sequenced for a study of radiotherapy plus CTLA-4 blockade in lung cancer. Turning to the study itself: Patients showed objective responses in 15% to 20% of cases, and disease control was achieved by 30% to 35%.

Measured with immunoSEQ multiplex PCR; TCRdb has only the in-frame clones, and not every one. The sample has about 120,000 clones; approximately 90% are singletons. Notes on the study in general: Best predicting response, reportedly, were early blood T cell clone dynamics, with interferon-beta.

In the case of this clone: Its target is unknown.

This CDR3 contains 14 residues. V shed 8 bases and J shed 1 base, with 14 bases lying between them. From germline, CDR1 is MNHEY and CDR2 SMNVEV (reference sequence). Source: peripheral blood, taken from a patient treated with radiotherapy plus ipilimumab. The genes are TRBV27 and TRBJ1-2; tentatively, D is TRBD1 (5 bases). The source of this sequence is a human donor with non-small cell lung cancer that progressed on radiotherapy plus ipilimumab. The CDR3 DNA sequence: TGTGCCAGCGGAAGGGGCAGACATAACTATGGCTACACCTTC. It specifies CASGRGRHNYGYTF.